The next 24 T cell receptor beta chains were all read from a single sample in a study of T-cell reconstitution after alpha-beta-depleted transplantation in children. As it was prepared, the TCRbeta library received unique molecular identifiers. Via MiXCR, TCRdb re-called the PCR reads, giving one row per CDR3 protein. The sample lists fewer than 700,000 distinct CDR3 sequences; about 21% were seen once. The sample here was PBMCs, mostly from graft donor cells, taken 360 days after TCRalphabeta/CD19-depleted stem cell transplant. These receptors all come from a boy under two years old who had a stem cell transplant for acute myeloid leukemia, so the T cells may come from the graft donor.

This clonotype was picked up many times. The V call is TRBV5-1, the J call TRBJ2-7; D unresolved. Germline lookup yields CDR1 SGHRS and CDR2 YFSETQ. The CDR3 contains 11 residues. V lost 6 bases and J 2 bases, leaving 6 bases between the germline ends. This chain's CDR3 is CASNPPYEQYV. CDR3 DNA: TGCGCCAGCAACCCCCCCTACGAGCAGTACGTC.

This clonotype was observed many times. The chain uses TRBV5-6 and TRBJ2-7; 10 bases match TRBD1. V lost 3 bases, J lost 6 bases, and 6 bases stayed unmatched. This CDR3 contains 14 residues. From germline, CDR1 is SGHDT and CDR2 YYEEEE. The CDR3 is CASSYGTGDFEQYV. As DNA, the CDR3 is TGTGCCAGCAGCTATGGGACAGGGGATTTCGAGCAGTACGTC.

The chain is built from TRBV11-2 and TRBJ2-7; D not resolved. The CDR3 totals 16 residues. Between the trimmed V and J ends, which lost 1 base and 5 bases, there was a span of 18 bases. Germline CDR1 and CDR2: SGHAT and FQNNGV. DNA of the CDR3: TGTGCCAGCAGCTTAGGGATCAGGAAGCCTTCAGACGAGCAGTACTTC. This gives the protein CASSLGIRKPSDEQYF.

The sample holds a few counts of this clonotype. The chain uses TRBV12-3 or TRBV12-4 and TRBJ2-1; D is uncertain. CDR3 size: 14 residues. The V end lost 3 bases, the J end lost 2 bases, and 8 bases lay between the germline ends. Written as DNA, the CDR3 is TGTGCCAGCAGTTTGTACGGTCCCTACAATGAGCAGTTCTTC. Translating it yields CASSLYGPYNEQFF.

The rearrangement links TRBV5-1 to TRBJ2-5, with 11 bases lining up with TRBD2. Germline assignment: CDR1 SGHRS and CDR2 YFSETQ. V was clipped by 6 bases and J by 5 bases; unmatched bases: 9. The CDR3 runs 15 residues. The CDR3: CASMETSGVRETQYF. CDR3 nucleotides: TGCGCCAGCATGGAGACTAGCGGGGTGAGGGAGACCCAGTACTTC.

This clonotype showed up just once. This may be a read error: a much more frequent sequence differs by one nucleotide. V gene TRBV5-1 combines with J gene TRBJ2-2; D is unclear. The CDR3 has 13 residues. V was pared by 3 bases and J by 2 bases, with 5 bases between. The germline CDR1 and CDR2 sequences are SGHRS and YFSETQ. The CDR3 coding sequence is TGCGCCAGCAGCTGGGATAACACCGGGGAGCTGTTTTTT. It is translated as CASSWDNTGELFF.

The chain couples TRBV6-6 to TRBJ2-7; D unclear. V lost 2 bases and J 5 bases, leaving 10 bases between the germline ends. CDR1 and CDR2 (germline): MNHNY, SVGAGI (reference sequence). This CDR3 is built from 13 residues. Written as DNA, the CDR3 is TGTGCCAGCAGTTACGGGTCGTACCACGAGCAGTACTTC. Protein product: CASSYGSYHEQYF.

This clonotype was seen more than once but under ten times. V gene TRBV29-1 combines with J gene TRBJ2-5, with 7 bases matching TRBD2. The CDR3 has 14 residues. V shed 4 bases and J 1 base; nucleotides not matched to a gene: 6. The germline V gene has CDR1 SQVTM and CDR2 ANQGSEA. This CDR3 reads CSVVGRGSQETQYF. Here the CDR3 DNA reads TGCAGCGTTGTGGGGAGGGGCAGCCAAGAGACCCAGTACTTC.

This clonotype has just a few counts. The gene calls are TRBV19 and TRBJ2-7, with 9 bases that match TRBD2. Losses at the gene ends were 3 bases for V and 2 bases for J; bases not matched to a gene: 5. There are 15 residues in the CDR3. Looked up from germline, CDR1 is LNHDA and CDR2 is SQIVND (reference sequence). The CDR3 nucleotides read TGTGCCAGTAGTATGGCAGCTAGCGGGACCTACGAGCAGTACTTC. Protein: CASSMAASGTYEQYF.

This clonotype appeared a few times. V is TRBV6-1 and J is TRBJ2-1, with 9 bases fitting TRBD2. V trimming: 6 bases; J trimming: 4 bases; junction bases outside the gene matches: 7. Germline V lookup: CDR1 MNHNS, CDR2 SASEGT. The CDR3 totals 15 residues. The CDR3 DNA follows: TGTGCCAGCAGACGCTGGACTAGCGAATACAATGAGCAGTTCTTC. Amino acids: CASRRWTSEYNEQFF.

This clonotype was recorded at least ten times. The V and J genes are TRBV9 and TRBJ2-5; D remains ambiguous. Trimming took 3 bases from V and 3 from J, leaving 9 bases between them. There are 13 residues in the CDR3. Looked up from germline, CDR1 is SGDLS and CDR2 is YYNGEE. The CDR3 nucleotides read TGTGCCAGCAGCGACCAGAACGAAGAGACCCAGTACTTC. This codes for CASSDQNEETQYF.

The genes are TRBV25-1 and TRBJ2-7; D perhaps matches TRBD2 (5 bases). This CDR3 has 12 amino acids. V lost 4 bases, J lost 6 bases, and 10 bases lay in between. Germline loops: CDR1 MGHDK, CDR2 SYGVNS. This CDR3 reads CASSGASREQYV. As DNA, the CDR3 is TGTGCCAGCAGTGGTGCTAGCCGCGAGCAGTACGTC.

The J gene is TRBJ2-7, the V gene TRBV20-1, with 12 bases fitting TRBD2. V lost 6 bases and J lost 0; bases outside the gene matches: 9. Germline V gene data show CDR1 as DFQATT and CDR2 as SNEGSKA (reference sequence). The length of the CDR3 is 16 residues. CDR3 protein: CSALGLAGGPSYEQYF. The CDR3, as DNA: TGCAGTGCCCTAGGGCTAGCGGGGGGGCCCTCCTACGAGCAGTACTTC.

The rearrangement links TRBV20-1 to TRBJ1-1; D is unresolved. The germline V gene encodes CDR1 DFQATT and CDR2 SNEGSKA (reference sequence). Trimming cost V 6 bases and J 0 bases, with 17 bases left between them. The CDR3 is 15 residues long. The CDR3 here is CSATRPQGMNTEAFF. The CDR3 coding sequence is TGCAGTGCAACGCGGCCCCAAGGGATGAACACTGAAGCTTTCTTT.

This chain joins TRBV12-3 or TRBV12-4 and TRBJ2-5; D perhaps matches TRBD1 (5 bases). V lost 6 bases and J lost 1, with 12 bases in between. The CDR3 has 14 amino acids. DNA of the CDR3: TGTGCCAGCAGCCCCCTCAGGGCCCAAGAGACCCAGTACTTC. Its protein product is CASSPLRAQETQYF.

This sequence joins TRBV11-2 and TRBJ2-3; TRBD1 matches at 7 bases. With 5 bases clipped from V and 3 bases from J, the junction kept 2 bases outside the gene matches. The CDR3 sequence is 13 residues long. Germline loops: CDR1 SGHAT, CDR2 FQNNGV. In DNA, the CDR3 is TGTGCCAGCAGCCGGGACAGAACAGATACGCAGTATTTT. Protein: CASSRDRTDTQYF. The full variable domain, in which reference TRBV11-2 and TRBJ2-3 provide the parts outside the CDR3, is EAGVAQSPRYKIIEKRQSVAFWCNPISGHATLYWYQQILGQGPKLLIQFQNNGVVDDSQLPKDRFSAERLKGVDSTLKIQPAKLEDSAVYLCASSRDRTDTQYFGPGTRLTVL.

The sample holds many counts of this clonotype. The chain uses TRBV29-1 and TRBJ1-1, with D perhaps TRBD1 (6 bases). This CDR3 is built from 11 residues. Trimming cost V 6 bases and J 11 bases, with 16 bases left between them. The germline V gene encodes CDR1 SQVTM and CDR2 ANQGSEA. CDR3 protein: CSVQGLGGAFF. CDR3 in DNA: TGCAGCGTCCAAGGACTAGGGGGGGCTTTCTTT.

The V and J genes are TRBV10-1 and TRBJ1-1; D is perhaps TRBD1 (6 bases). Germline V CDR1 and CDR2: WNHNN, SYGVQD (reference sequence). CDR3 length: 15 amino acids. V was trimmed by 2 bases and J by 4 bases, leaving 14 bases between them. The CDR3 DNA is TGCGCCAGCAGTGAGACTTGGCAGGGGCCCACTGAAGCTTTCTTT. Translation gives CASSETWQGPTEAFF.

This clonotype was seen a few times. This chain joins TRBV6-1 and TRBJ1-3, with D perhaps matching TRBD1 (5 bases). Per germline, CDR1 MNHNS and CDR2 SASEGT. V was clipped by 5 bases and J by 4 bases, with 18 bases between them. The CDR3 spans 16 residues. DNA of the CDR3: TGTGCCAGCAGTAGAAATGGTCTCGGGGGAGGAAACACCATATATTTT. Its protein is CASSRNGLGGGNTIYF.

This clonotype showed up many times. The CDR3 spells CASSNSTTRGSYEQYF. CDR3 DNA: TGTGCCAGCAGCAACAGCACCACCAGGGGCTCCTACGAGCAGTACTTC. The chain has TRBV7-2 and TRBJ2-7; TRBD1 is a possible D gene (6 bases). Per germline, CDR1 SGHTA and CDR2 FQGNSA. Trimming removed 5 bases from V and 0 bases from J, with 17 bases in between. The CDR3 extends over 16 amino acids.

This clonotype was found a few times. The rearrangement links TRBV20-1 to TRBJ1-1, with D tentatively TRBD1 (5 bases). Germline V gives CDR1 DFQATT, CDR2 SNEGSKA (reference sequence). V gave up 6 bases and J gave up 7 bases, with 24 bases separating them. The CDR3 runs to 15 residues. CDR3 coding DNA: TGCAGTGCAAGCCCGCAGGATTGGGGACGGGGTGAAGCTTTCTTT. Its protein is CSASPQDWGRGEAFF.

At least ten counts were recorded for this clonotype. The chain joins TRBV7-2 to TRBJ1-5, with D tentatively TRBD1 (6 bases). This CDR3 has 17 residues. Per the germline V gene, CDR1 is SGHTA and CDR2 is FQGNSA. Trimming cost V 1 base and J 4 bases, with 17 bases left between them. For the CDR3, the DNA is TGTGCCAGCAGCTTAGGGATTATACAGGGTCGAAATCAGCCCCAGCATTTT. Translating gives CASSLGIIQGRNQPQHF.

The CDR3 region has the DNA TGTGCCAGCAAAAACGAGGGACAGGGATCCTACGAGCAGTACGTC. This translates into CASKNEGQGSYEQYV. The chain is built from TRBV6-9 and TRBJ2-7; 9 nucleotides align to TRBD1. Germline CDR1 and CDR2: MNHGY and SVAAGI. The V segment lost 7 bases and the J segment 1 base; nucleotides outside the gene matches: 8. This CDR3 is 15 amino acids long.

This clonotype has only a few counts. V usage is TRBV12-3 or TRBV12-4 and J usage is TRBJ1-5; 8 bases fit TRBD1. V was clipped by 1 base and J by 6 bases; unmatched bases: 11. This CDR3 has 17 amino acids. The CDR3 sequence: CASSLGQGARRGQPQHF. For the CDR3, the DNA is TGTGCCAGCAGTTTAGGGCAGGGGGCGAGGAGAGGTCAGCCCCAGCATTTT.